This T cell receptor beta chain was captured in a study of T-cell memory formation after mild COVID-19. Study background: Largely, the TCR clusters proved donor specific.

TCRdb re-called the 5' RACE reads through MiXCR, storing one row per CDR3 protein. This sample carries hundreds of thousands of distinct CDR3 sequences, roughly 15% of them seen once, and the ten largest clones take about 22%. The CDR3 totals 17 residues. The V segment lost 4 bases and the J segment 4 bases; nucleotides outside the gene matches: 13. Germline CDR1 SGHDT, CDR2 YYEEEE. A remark on this clonotype: No antigen is known for it.

Whole-study findings and limits: Proof of SARS-CoV-2 specificity was absent for the second-wave clones that crested on day 37. The main location of contracting CD4+ clones was CM and EM, and that of contracting CD8+ clones was EMRA. There was a balanced CD4/CD8 profile in clones contracting day 15 to 85, and later expanders leaned CD4+.

This clonotype was obtained from a man between 18 and 29 years old who had mild COVID-19 (a few samples of this study predate the infection). Cell type and time point are not known. Material for sequencing was PBMCs or a T cell subset sorted from them (not recorded which). This chain links TRBV5-6 with TRBJ2-3; 9 nucleotides line up with TRBD1. The CDR3 sequence is CASSRRGTGTGADTQYF. The CDR3 DNA reads as TGTGCCAGCAGCCGGAGAGGGACAGGGACTGGCGCAGATACGCAGTATTTT. The variable domain in full, completed from reference TRBV5-6 and TRBJ2-3, reads DAGVTQSPTHLIKTRGQQVTLRCSPKSGHDTVSWYQQALGQGPQFIFQYYEEEERQRGNFPDRFSGHQFPNYSSELNVNALLLGDSALYLCASSRRGTGTGADTQYFGPGTRLTVL.